The 21 T cell receptor beta chains listed next were all sequenced from one sample in a study of regulatory T cells in long-lasting Graves disease. Time point here: persistent/refractory GD, antithyroid drugs over 5 years with positive TRAb. RNA from PBMCs was the source of the TCR library. The authors built TCR beta libraries using iRepertoire HTBI primers and Arm-PCR of CDR3 regions. A single record per CDR3 protein comes from TCRdb applying MiXCR to the multiplex PCR reads. The profile shows roughly 450,000 distinct CDR3 sequences, 20% to 25% of them singletons. The sequenced sample was peripheral blood mononuclear cells (PBMCs), obtained when the disease was refractory, from a patient treated with antithyroid drugs. The receptors here all came from a female donor with Graves disease.

Details on this clonotype: Compared with germline, one end of the junction differs, possibly owing to a read error. This chain connects TRBV4-1 to TRBJ2-1; D assignment may be TRBD1 or TRBD2 (6 bases each). The CDR3 has 18 amino acids. CDR1 MGHRA and CDR2 YSYEKL come from the germline V gene. The CDR3 is CASSQEVQGRLEFDEQFF. As DNA, the CDR3 is TGTGCCAGCAGCCAAGAGGTTCAGGGGAGGTTGGAATTCGATGAGCAGTTCTTC.

The chain recombines TRBV18 with TRBJ2-2; D call uncertain. Trimming left V 3 bases short and J 3 bases short, with 11 bases between. CDR3 length: 15 amino acids. CDR1 is KGHSH and CDR2 is LQKENI in the germline V gene. The CDR3 sequence: CASSPRLADTGELFF. CDR3 DNA: TGTGCCAGCTCACCTCGGCTGGCCGACACCGGGGAGCTGTTTTTT.

The CDR3 loop is CASSLGLADRETQYF. The DNA of the CDR3 is TGTGCCAGCAGCCTTGGACTAGCGGATAGGGAGACCCAGTACTTC. The chain links TRBV28 to TRBJ2-5; 10 bases are a match to TRBD2. The J segment lost 5 bases and the V segment lost 6 bases, leaving 9 bases of the junction unmatched. Germline lookup yields CDR1 MDHEN and CDR2 SYDVKM. This CDR3 is built from 15 residues.

To note about this clonotype: A read error may explain this, as a much larger clone is one base away. The V and J genes are TRBV7-2 and TRBJ2-7, with 7 bases lining up with TRBD2. Looked up from germline, CDR1 is SGHTA and CDR2 is FQGNSA. There are 14 residues in the CDR3. DNA of the CDR3: TGTGCCAGCAGCGGGGGGGTAAGCTCCTACGAGCAGCACTTC. Translated, it gives CASSGGVSSYEQHF. Full variable domain (remainder filled in from reference TRBV7-2 and TRBJ2-7): GAGVSQSPSNKVTEKGKDVELRCDPISGHTALYWYRQSLGQGLEFLIYFQGNSAPDKSGLPSDRFSAERTGGSVSTLTIQRTQQEDSAVYLCASSGGVSSYEQHFGPGTRLTVT.

V and J are TRBV19 and TRBJ2-7; TRBD2 agrees at 9 bases. The CDR3 runs 13 residues. V dropped 6 bases and J dropped 7; count of bases not matched to a gene: 7. CDR1 and CDR2 from the germline V gene are LNHDA and SQIVND (reference sequence). CDR3 loop: CASRPSGVIEQYF. CDR3 nucleotide sequence: TGTGCCAGTAGGCCTAGCGGGGTAATTGAGCAGTACTTC.

This clonotype appeared many times. This rearrangement joins TRBV6-2 or TRBV6-3 to TRBJ1-1; D remains unclear. CDR1 is MNHEY and CDR2 is SVGEGT in the germline V gene. V was shortened by 0 bases and J by 7 bases, with 3 bases between the two germline ends. CDR3 length: 11 residues. The DNA for the CDR3 is TGTGCCAGCAGTTACTCAGGTGAAGCTTTCTTT. Encoded protein: CASSYSGEAFF.

V is TRBV28 and J is TRBJ2-3; a possible D gene is TRBD2 (5 bases). There are 15 residues in the CDR3. The germline V gene has CDR1 MDHEN and CDR2 SYDVKM. V was trimmed by 3 bases and J by 1 base, leaving 11 bases between them. CDR3 in amino acids: CASSLAGLGTDTQYF. For the CDR3, the DNA is TGTGCCAGCAGTTTGGCGGGCCTCGGCACAGATACGCAGTATTTT.

This clonotype was picked up many times. The chain employs TRBV12-3 or TRBV12-4 and TRBJ1-2, with D maybe TRBD1 (6 bases). Trimming cost V 2 bases and J 4 bases, with 11 bases left between them. This CDR3 is 14 amino acids long. Here the CDR3 DNA reads TGTGCCAGCAGTTTACAGGGGCTGCCCTATGGCTACACCTTC. Translated, it gives CASSLQGLPYGYTF.

This clonotype was counted only a few times. The rearrangement uses TRBV6-2 or TRBV6-3 and TRBJ2-2; D call uncertain. The CDR3 totals 15 residues. From germline, CDR1 is MNHEY and CDR2 SVGEGT. Trimming removed 5 bases from V and 1 base from J, with 11 bases in between. The CDR3 reads CASSEGSGNTGELFF. The CDR3 DNA is TGTGCCAGCAGTGAAGGGTCAGGGAACACCGGGGAGCTGTTTTTT.

The chain recombines TRBV27 with TRBJ1-1; D unclear. CDR3 size: 13 residues. Looked up from germline, CDR1 is MNHEY and CDR2 is SMNVEV (reference sequence). The ends were cut back, 5 bases at V and 1 base at J, with 8 bases in the middle. The CDR3 coding sequence is TGTGCCAGCAGTGGCAATCCGAACACTGAAGCTTTCTTT. Amino acids: CASSGNPNTEAFF.

This clonotype came up many times. The chain recombines TRBV6-1 with TRBJ1-1; 7 bases are shared with TRBD1. This CDR3 has 14 residues. Germline trimming cut 4 bases from V and 4 bases from J; bases unmatched to any gene: 6. The germline CDR1 and CDR2 sequences are MNHNS and SASEGT. CDR3 sequence: CASSVRGGGTEAFF. CDR3 nucleotides: TGTGCCAGCAGTGTCAGGGGGGGAGGCACTGAAGCTTTCTTT.

The genes are TRBV7-9 and TRBJ1-1; TRBD1 aligns across 10 bases. CDR3 length: 17 residues. The V segment lost 5 bases and the J segment 10 bases; nucleotides outside the gene matches: 19. CDR1 and CDR2 from the germline V gene are SEHNR and FQNEAQ (reference sequence). CDR3: CASSAGTGAGVWDGAFF. CDR3 DNA: TGTGCCAGCAGCGCCGGGACAGGGGCCGGGGTATGGGACGGAGCTTTCTTT.

This clonotype has at least ten counts. The rearrangement uses TRBV10-3 and TRBJ2-7; no firm D call. Germline CDR1 reads ENHRY; CDR2 reads SYGVKD. V lost 3 bases, J lost 2 bases, and 5 bases lay in between. The CDR3 extends over 12 amino acids. The CDR3 nucleotides read TGTGCCATCAGTGACAGGACCTACGAGCAGTACTTC. It codes for CAISDRTYEQYF.

The CDR3 here is CSATAGQGWVTQYF. The CDR3 DNA reads as TGCAGTGCTACCGCGGGGCAGGGGTGGGTGACCCAGTACTTC. The rearrangement joins TRBV20-1 to TRBJ2-5; D may match TRBD1 or TRBD2 (6 bases each). Germline V CDR1 and CDR2: DFQATT, SNEGSKA (reference sequence). V was trimmed by 4 bases and J by 7 bases, leaving 19 bases between them. The CDR3 is 14 amino acids.

This clonotype was observed many times. At one boundary the junction diverges from the germline segment, which might be a read error. J is TRBJ2-4 and V is TRBV3-1; TRBD2 aligns across 8 bases. The CDR3 covers 18 residues. Germline values: CDR1 LGHDT, CDR2 YNNKEL (reference sequence). CDR3 coding DNA: TGTGCCAGCAGCCAAGGGGAACGGCAAGCGGGAGCCGAAAACATTCAGTACTTC. Translated, it gives CASSQGERQAGAENIQYF.

This chain connects TRBV29-1 to TRBJ2-2; possibly TRBD1 or TRBD2 for D (5 bases each). The CDR3 has 15 amino acids. Per germline, CDR1 SQVTM and CDR2 ANQGSEA. V lost 2 bases and J lost 3, with 13 bases in between. CDR3 bases: TGCAGCGTTGAAAGGGTGGGGACCGACACCGGGGAGCTGTTTTTT. This translates into CSVERVGTDTGELFF.

This chain links TRBV5-1 with TRBJ2-2, with TRBD1 matching over 8 bases. CDR3 length: 14 amino acids. Unmatched junction bases numbered 8, after V lost 7 bases and J lost 6 bases. The germline CDR1 and CDR2 sequences are SGHRS and YFSETQ. The CDR3 loop is CASSRGLEAGELFF. The CDR3 bases are TGCGCCAGCTCCAGGGGGCTTGAAGCCGGGGAGCTGTTTTTT.

This clonotype was seen at least ten times. The chain couples TRBV7-9 to TRBJ2-7; 8 bases align to TRBD1. The germline gives CDR1 SEHNR, CDR2 FQNEAQ (reference sequence). J lost 11 bases, V lost 3 bases, and 6 bases had no gene match. The CDR3 length is 12 residues. CDR3: CASSFDRGREYF. CDR3 coding DNA: TGTGCCAGCAGCTTCGACAGGGGTCGCGAGTACTTC.

The chain recombines TRBV4-1 with TRBJ2-2, with D unclear. The CDR3 consists of 13 residues. The germline gives CDR1 MGHRA, CDR2 YSYEKL. Trimming stripped 4 bases from V and 6 bases from J, with 9 bases between. The CDR3 loop is CASSPRMAGELFF. The CDR3 DNA follows: TGCGCCAGCAGCCCACGCATGGCCGGGGAGCTGTTTTTT.

This clonotype turned up a few times. The gene calls are TRBV6-2 or TRBV6-3 and TRBJ2-7; perhaps TRBD2 as D (7 bases). The V gene lost 5 bases and the J gene lost 6 bases, with 17 bases spanning the gap. The germline V gene has CDR1 MNHEY and CDR2 SVGEGT. The CDR3 runs 14 residues. The CDR3 DNA follows: TGTGCCAGCAGTGTTTCAGGGGAGGGGATCGAGCAGTACTTC. This gives the protein CASSVSGEGIEQYF.

This clonotype occurred many times. The chain recombines TRBV28 with TRBJ1-2; D ambiguous. CDR1 is MDHEN and CDR2 is SYDVKM in the germline V gene. The CDR3 loop spans 13 amino acids. V shed 8 bases and J shed 5 bases, with 15 bases lying between them. CDR3 in amino acids: CASLPWRNYGYTF. The CDR3 DNA follows: TGTGCCAGCCTTCCTTGGAGGAATTATGGCTACACCTTC.